These T cell receptor beta chains were read from a single sample in a study of cytomegalovirus exposure and HLA in healthy donors. Some clones are missing from TCRdb's copy, which holds only in-frame ones; the method was immunoSEQ multiplex PCR. The sample records about 170,000 clones, 80% being singletons. Sample: PBMCs. The receptors originated from a young man in good health and CMV-seropositive. Both conserved end residues are part of each CDR3. The D gene is left open where the match is weak. Only part of the rows carry a size: once, few, many, or a class if the clone is expanded.

clone_size	j_call	d_call	v_call	cdr3_nt	cdr3_aa
NA	TRBJ2-4	TRBD2	TRBV7-2	TGTGCCAGCAGCTTGACTAGCGGGATAACGTACTTC	CASSLTSGITYF
NA	TRBJ1-4	NA	TRBV19	TGTGCCAGTAGTATAATGAGCCACGAAAAACTGTTTTTT	CASSIMSHEKLFF
NA	TRBJ2-5	NA	TRBV18	TGTGCCAGCTCTCCGGTGGGCGAGACCCAGTACTTC	CASSPVGETQYF
NA	TRBJ1-1	TRBD1	TRBV7-9	TGTGCCAGCAGCCCCACAGGGGGTTGGAACACTGAAGCTTTCTTT	CASSPTGGWNTEAFF
NA	TRBJ1-2	TRBD1	TRBV15	TGTGCCACCAGCAAGGCAGGGGGCGGCTATGGCTACACCTTC	CATSKAGGGYGYTF
NA	TRBJ1-5	NA	TRBV6-5	TGTGCCAGCAGTTACGGAGGGGCCCAGCCCCAGCATTTT	CASSYGGAQPQHF
NA	TRBJ1-1	NA	TRBV7-2	TGTGCCAGCAGCCTTCTCGGGGGGAACACTGAAGCTTTCTTT	CASSLLGGNTEAFF
NA	TRBJ2-7	TRBD1	TRBV6-5	TGTGCCAGCAGTTACTCGGACAGGGATTACGAGCAGTACTTC	CASSYSDRDYEQYF
NA	TRBJ2-1	TRBD2	TRBV5-6	TGTGCCAGCAGCTCCTCGTGGGGCGGGGGGGGGAGCTCCTACAATGAGCAGTTCTTC	CASSSSWGGGGSSYNEQFF
few	TRBJ1-4	NA	TRBV6-5	TGTGCCAGCAGACAGACAGGCTCTAATGAAAAACTGTTTTTT	CASRQTGSNEKLFF
NA	TRBJ2-1	TRBD2	TRBV7-3	TGTGCCAGCAGCGTGGGACTAGCGGTGAACAATGAGCAGTTCTTC	CASSVGLAVNNEQFF
NA	TRBJ1-2	NA	TRBV5-1	TGCGCCAGCAAACGAGGGATTGCTAACTATGGCTACACCTTC	CASKRGIANYGYTF
NA	TRBJ2-1	TRBD1	TRBV9	TGTGCCAGCAGCGTCAGGGGGCTGAATGAGCAGTTCTTC	CASSVRGLNEQFF
NA	TRBJ2-3	NA	TRBV9	TGTGCCAGCAGCGTAGCTCGGCGGGGCACAGATACGCAGTATTTT	CASSVARRGTDTQYF
NA	TRBJ1-4	NA	TRBV4-1	TGCGCCAGCAGCCAAGTCTTCAAGACAGTAGCTAATGAAAAACTGTTTTTT	CASSQVFKTVANEKLFF
NA	TRBJ2-2	NA	TRBV7-8	TGTGCCAGCGCACCCAGGCGGGATCCTGGCACCGGGGAGCTGTTTTTT	CASAPRRDPGTGELFF
NA	TRBJ2-1	TRBD1	TRBV11-2	TGTGCCAGCAGCTTAAGACCTTGGGACAGGGCCTCGTATAATGAGCAGTTCTTC	CASSLRPWDRASYNEQFF
NA	TRBJ2-7	NA	TRBV11-3	TGTGCCAGCAGCCCTAGCTTTCCCTACGAGCAGTACTTC	CASSPSFPYEQYF
NA	TRBJ1-2	TRBD1	TRBV27	TGTGCCAGCAGTCGAGGGGGCGCCGAAGGCTACACCTTC	CASSRGGAEGYTF
NA	TRBJ2-7	NA	TRBV15	TGTGCCACCAGCAGAGACAGCCAGCGAAGCTACGAGCAGTACTTC	CATSRDSQRSYEQYF
NA	TRBJ2-7	TRBD1	TRBV6-5	TGTGCCAGCAGTTACTTGGGACAGGGGCGAGGGGAGCAGTACTTC	CASSYLGQGRGEQYF
NA	TRBJ1-2	NA	TRBV9	TGTGCCAGCAGCGTGTCAGGGACACTGAGTGGCTACACCTTC	CASSVSGTLSGYTF
many	TRBJ1-2	NA	TRBV6-6	TGTGCCACCGACGCGGGAATACTGCTCCATGGCTACACCTTC	CATDAGILLHGYTF
few	TRBJ2-2	NA	TRBV12-5	TGTGCTAGTGGTTTGGTGGACGGAGGCGGGACCGGGGAGCTGTTTTTT	CASGLVDGGGTGELFF
NA	TRBJ1-3	NA	TRBV19	TGTGCCAGTAGCCCAATGGACACCTACTCTGGAAACACCATATATTTT	CASSPMDTYSGNTIYF
NA	TRBJ1-1	TRBD1	TRBV9	TGTGCCAGCAGCGCGGAACACAGGGGGCTCTCGAACACTGAAGCTTTCTTT	CASSAEHRGLSNTEAFF
NA	TRBJ2-1	TRBD2	TRBV25-1	TGTGCCAGCAGTGAATATAAAGGGCGGGAGGGCGCGAATGAGCAGTTCTTC	CASSEYKGREGANEQFF
NA	TRBJ1-5	TRBD1	TRBV19	TGTGCCAGTAGTTTCTCCACCCCCGGGACAGAGTCAGGCAATCAGCCCCAGCATTTT	CASSFSTPGTESGNQPQHF
once	TRBJ2-7	TRBD1	TRBV27	TGTGCCAGCAGTCGATACCCGGGACAGGGGTACGAGCAGTACTTC	CASSRYPGQGYEQYF
NA	TRBJ2-3	TRBD2	TRBV18	TGTGCCAGCTCACCACTAGCGGGGTTCACAGATACGCAGTATTTT	CASSPLAGFTDTQYF
NA	TRBJ2-2	NA	TRBV5-4	TGTGCCAGCAGCTTGGCGGGAGTCACCGGGGAGCTGTTTTTT	CASSLAGVTGELFF
NA	TRBJ2-1	NA	TRBV12-5	TGTGCTAGTGGCCCCAGTCCCGGGAATGAGCAGTTCTTC	CASGPSPGNEQFF
NA	TRBJ2-1	TRBD2	TRBV25-1	TGTGCCAGCAGTCTACTAGCGGGGGGGGGTGAGCAGTTCTTC	CASSLLAGGGEQFF
NA	TRBJ2-5	NA	TRBV27	TGTGCCAGCAGTTTAAGGGCCCCCGGACACGTCCAAGAGACCCAGTACTTC	CASSLRAPGHVQETQYF
NA	TRBJ1-1	TRBD1	TRBV27	TGTGCCAGCAGGACAGGGAGAGTGACTGAAGCTTTCTTT	CASRTGRVTEAFF
NA	TRBJ1-6	NA	TRBV10-2	TGCGCCAGCAGCGAGGACTGGACAGTTTGGCAATCACCCCTCCACTTT	CASSEDWTVWQSPLHF
NA	TRBJ1-1	NA	TRBV29-1	TGCAGCGTTGAATCGACAGGTCGGATTGGCACTGAAGCTTTCTTT	CSVESTGRIGTEAFF
few	TRBJ1-6	TRBD1	TRBV6-1	TGTGCCAGCAGTGAAGCGAACAGGGGGCTTAAGAATTCACCCCTCCACTTT	CASSEANRGLKNSPLHF
NA	TRBJ2-7	TRBD2	TRBV27	TGTGCCAGCAGTTGGGGGGGACGGACCGAGCAGTACTTC	CASSWGGRTEQYF
NA	TRBJ2-1	TRBD2	TRBV6-6	TGTGCCAGCAGTTACCTCGGGACTAGCGGGAGTATCGAGCAGTTCTTC	CASSYLGTSGSIEQFF
once	TRBJ2-7	NA	TRBV27	TGTGCCAGCAGTTTAACCGGAGCTGGGGCTTACGAGCAGTACTTC	CASSLTGAGAYEQYF
few	TRBJ2-7	NA	TRBV6-5	TGTGCCAGCAGTTACGAGGACAGAGACTACGAGCAGTACTTC	CASSYEDRDYEQYF
NA	TRBJ1-1	TRBD1	TRBV14	TGTGCCAGCAGCCCCGTTGGGGGACAGGTGAACACTGAAGCTTTCTTT	CASSPVGGQVNTEAFF
few	TRBJ1-5	NA	TRBV10-2	TGCGCCAGCAGTGAATTGAGGCAGATTAGCAATCAGCCCCAGCATTTT	CASSELRQISNQPQHF
few	TRBJ1-6	TRBD1	TRBV2	TGTGCCAGCATTCTAAACGGACAGGGTTATAATTCACCCCTCCACTTT	CASILNGQGYNSPLHF
NA	TRBJ1-2	TRBD1	TRBV11-2	TGTGCCAGCAGCCAATACGGATCCAGGGGGCTTAATGGCTACACCTTC	CASSQYGSRGLNGYTF
NA	TRBJ2-4	TRBD1	TRBV4-1	TGCGCCAGCAGGGACAGGGGAGTCAAAAACATTCAGTACTTC	CASRDRGVKNIQYF
NA	TRBJ2-7	NA	TRBV2	TGTGCCAGCAGTGAAGCCGGTAGAGGCGAGCAGTACTTC	CASSEAGRGEQYF
NA	TRBJ1-6	TRBD1	TRBV19	TGTGCCAGTAGTATCCTGACAGGGACCGGGTCACCCCTCCACTTT	CASSILTGTGSPLHF
NA	TRBJ1-2	NA	TRBV25-1	TGTGCCAGCAGTGTAATAAGCGGACTCTATCAGGGCTACACCTTC	CASSVISGLYQGYTF
NA	TRBJ2-3	TRBD1	TRBV28	TGTGCCAGCAGTTGGGAGACAGGGCGCACAGATACGCAGTATTTT	CASSWETGRTDTQYF
NA	TRBJ1-2	TRBD1	TRBV28	TGTGCCAGCAGTTCGAGACAGGGGTGGGGCTATGGCTACACCTTC	CASSSRQGWGYGYTF
NA	TRBJ1-1	TRBD1	TRBV19	TGTGCCAGTAGTGTGCGGACAGGGTTCAATGAAGCTTTCTTT	CASSVRTGFNEAFF
few	TRBJ2-2	NA	TRBV29-1	TGCAGCGTTGAAGAACGGGGGTACACCGGGGAGCTGTTTTTT	CSVEERGYTGELFF
NA	TRBJ2-2	NA	TRBV5-1	TGCGCCAGCAGCTTTGCGGGGGCAGCAACCGGGGAGCTGTTTTTT	CASSFAGAATGELFF
NA	TRBJ1-1	TRBD1	TRBV14	TGTGCCAGCAGCCAAGGCCGACAGGGCACTGAAGCTTTCTTT	CASSQGRQGTEAFF
NA	TRBJ1-4	TRBD1	TRBV6-1	TGTGCCAGCAGTGGGACAGGAGTGGCAACTAATGAAAAACTGTTTTTT	CASSGTGVATNEKLFF
NA	TRBJ1-2	NA	TRBV5-5	TGTGCCAGCAGCTTGGACAGTACTAACTATGGCTACACCTTC	CASSLDSTNYGYTF
NA	TRBJ2-1	NA	TRBV9	TGTGCCAGCAGCTCCCCGAGGGGGAGGGCCTTTGAGCAGTTCTTC	CASSSPRGRAFEQFF
once	TRBJ2-2	TRBD2	TRBV6-4	TGTGCCAGCTTGCGGGGACTAGCGGGCGGGGTTGAGGGGGGCGGGGAGCTGTTTTTT	CASLRGLAGGVEGGGELFF